One and the same sample provided the 20 T cell receptor beta chains below, sequenced in a study of cytotoxic CD8 clonotypes in ibrutinib-treated CLL. Profiling relied on immunoSEQ multiplex PCR, and the TCRdb table lists in-frame clones only, not all of them. The repertoire includes fewer than 90,000 clones, about 82% of them detected once, and approximately 5.4% sits in the top ten. Source: PBMCs, taken before ibrutinib treatment. These receptors originate from a human donor with chronic lymphocytic leukemia.

This clone was picked up one time. The chain joins TRBV19 to TRBJ2-1; 7 nucleotides match TRBD2. V lost 9 bases and J lost 5; bases outside the gene matches: 13. CDR3 length equals 15 residues. Germline CDR1 reads LNHDA; CDR2 reads SQIVND (reference sequence). The CDR3 protein is CASLLGEGRDNEQFF. For the CDR3, the DNA is TGTGCCAGCCTTCTAGGGGAGGGCAGGGACAATGAGCAGTTCTTC.

This clone was recorded a few times. The rearrangement joins TRBV5-5 to TRBJ1-2, with D unclear. Trimming stripped 0 bases from V and 5 bases from J, with 5 bases between. In germline, CDR1 is SGHKS, CDR2 YYEKEE (reference sequence). This CDR3 spans 12 amino acids. The CDR3, as DNA: TGTGCCAGCAGCTTGGGAGGGTATGGCTACACCTTC. Protein product: CASSLGGYGYTF.

The chain carries TRBV4-1 and TRBJ2-5; 15 positions match TRBD2. This CDR3 spans 17 amino acids. In germline, CDR1 is MGHRA, CDR2 YSYEKL. J gave up 1 base and V 4 bases, and 4 bases lay outside the gene matches. In nucleotides, the CDR3 is TGCGCCAGCAGCCGCGGACTAGCGGGAGGGCCCCAAGAGACCCAGTACTTC. Its protein product is CASSRGLAGGPQETQYF.

This chain connects TRBV28 to TRBJ1-2; D is perhaps TRBD1 (5 bases). Germline V CDR1 and CDR2: MDHEN, SYDVKM. V was trimmed by 4 bases and J by 7 bases, leaving 13 bases between them. This CDR3 is 13 amino acids long. CDR3 DNA sequence: TGTGCCAGCAGTTCAACGGGGGTGGGTGGCTACACCTTC. Its protein is CASSSTGVGGYTF.

The chain recombines TRBV19 with TRBJ1-2; 8 nucleotides line up with TRBD1. V gave up 3 bases and J gave up 3 bases; unmatched junction bases: 6. The CDR3 is 15 amino acids. Per the germline V gene, CDR1 is LNHDA and CDR2 is SQIVND (reference sequence). DNA of the CDR3: TGTGCCAGTAGTATTTCATTGGACAGGGACTATGGCTACACCTTC. Translated: CASSISLDRDYGYTF.

The rearrangement links TRBV29-1 to TRBJ1-1; TRBD1 matches 7 bases. Germline CDR1 is SQVTM and CDR2 is ANQGSEA. J lost 5 bases, V lost 7 bases, and 22 bases had no gene match. The length of the CDR3 is 17 residues. The CDR3 nucleotides read TGCAGCGCGACTAGGTTTGAAATAACAGGGGTGCGAACTGAAGCTTTCTTT. Its protein is CSATRFEITGVRTEAFF.

The chain carries TRBV9 and TRBJ2-4; TRBD2 agrees at 7 bases. After removal of 0 bases from V and 14 bases from J, the junction contained 8 bases not matched to a gene. The germline V gene has CDR1 SGDLS and CDR2 YYNGEE. CDR3 length: 13 amino acids. CDR3 residues: CASSVDGEGREYF. The CDR3 region has the DNA TGTGCCAGCAGCGTAGATGGGGAGGGAAGGGAGTACTTC.

The chain links TRBV5-4 to TRBJ1-1; D ambiguous. The CDR3 is made up of 13 amino acids. Looked up from germline, CDR1 is SGHNT and CDR2 is YYREEE (reference sequence). Trimming removed 2 bases at V and 1 base at J, with 6 bases between. CDR3 sequence reads: CASSLGKNTEAFF. CDR3 DNA sequence: TGTGCCAGCAGCTTAGGCAAGAACACTGAAGCTTTCTTT.

The V gene is TRBV5-1, the J gene TRBJ2-7; TRBD1 agrees at 7 bases. CDR3 length equals 14 residues. CDR1 SGHRS and CDR2 YFSETQ come from the germline V gene. V was clipped by 0 bases and J by 6 bases; unmatched bases: 6. This CDR3 reads CASSLDTGAPEQYF. In DNA, the CDR3 is TGCGCCAGCAGCTTGGACACAGGGGCCCCCGAGCAGTACTTC.

The chain recombines TRBV7-2 with TRBJ1-2; D ambiguous. CDR1 and CDR2 (germline): SGHTA, FQGNSA. The CDR3 has 14 amino acids. Trimming left V 5 bases short and J 4 bases short, with 14 bases between. CDR3 in amino acids: CASSVGRTGYGYTF. For the CDR3, the DNA is TGTGCCAGCAGCGTGGGTCGTACCGGCTATGGCTACACCTTC.

The V and J genes are TRBV28 and TRBJ1-4, with 7 bases identical to TRBD1. The CDR3 contains 14 residues. V shed 5 bases, J shed 8 bases, and the junction held 8 bases outside the gene matches. CDR1 is MDHEN and CDR2 is SYDVKM in the germline V gene. CDR3 protein: CASSRTGRSEKLFF. The DNA of the CDR3 is TGTGCCAGCAGTCGGACAGGACGCTCCGAAAAACTGTTTTTT.

The rearrangement joins TRBV5-8 to TRBJ2-1, with D possibly being TRBD2 (6 bases). Trimming cost V 3 bases and J 4 bases, with 14 bases left between them. The CDR3 length is 15 residues. Germline CDR1 reads SGHTS; CDR2 reads YDEGEE. The CDR3 region is CASSWDSPGYNEQFF. CDR3 bases: TGTGCCAGCAGCTGGGACTCCCCTGGATACAATGAGCAGTTCTTC.

This clone was counted once. The rearrangement uses TRBV9 and TRBJ1-2; 12 bases align to TRBD1. V was clipped by 2 bases and J by 4 bases; unmatched bases: 12. This CDR3 region has 18 residues. Germline loops: CDR1 SGDLS, CDR2 YYNGEE. This chain's CDR3 is CASSVATGTGGGSYGYTF. As DNA, the CDR3 is TGTGCCAGCAGCGTCGCTACCGGGACAGGGGGCGGGAGCTATGGCTACACCTTC.

This chain joins TRBV6-6 and TRBJ1-1, with unresolved D. V was shortened by 7 bases and J by 0 bases, with 12 bases between the two germline ends. The CDR3 consists of 14 residues. CDR1 and CDR2 from the germline V gene are MNHNY and SVGAGI (reference sequence). CDR3 residues: CASISQGMNTEAFF. DNA for the CDR3: TGTGCCAGCATTTCGCAAGGGATGAACACTGAAGCTTTCTTT.

The CDR3 loop reads CSVEEGGGTDTQYF. The CDR3 DNA follows: TGCAGCGTTGAAGAGGGTGGCGGCACAGATACGCAGTATTTT. The chain joins TRBV29-1 to TRBJ2-3; D is unresolved. V was shortened by 0 bases and J by 1 base, with 8 bases between the two germline ends. Germline lookup yields CDR1 SQVTM and CDR2 ANQGSEA. The CDR3 runs to 14 residues.

The chain couples TRBV5-6 to TRBJ1-3; D unresolved. CDR3 length: 14 amino acids. Germline assignment: CDR1 SGHDT and CDR2 YYEEEE. V lost 4 bases to trimming and J lost 0 bases, with 8 bases between them. The CDR3 DNA sequence: TGTGCCAGCAGCCTTCCGAGCTCTGGAAACACCATATATTTT. It codes for CASSLPSSGNTIYF.

This clone appeared once. The rearrangement joins TRBV5-1 to TRBJ2-4; 13 positions agree with TRBD2. The length of the CDR3 is 17 residues. Trimming at V came to 0 bases and at J to 8 bases, leaving 8 bases not matched to a gene. The germline V gene encodes CDR1 SGHRS and CDR2 YFSETQ. The CDR3 here is CASSLEWGLAGSDIQYF. The CDR3 coding sequence is TGCGCCAGCAGCTTGGAGTGGGGACTAGCGGGAAGCGACATTCAGTACTTC.

The chain is built from TRBV2 and TRBJ2-7, with D tentatively TRBD1 (5 bases). The germline V and J ends were trimmed by 7 bases and 5 bases, with 12 bases remaining between them. The length of the CDR3 is 12 residues. Germline loops: CDR1 SNHLY, CDR2 FYNNEI. CDR3 DNA: TGTGCCAGCACCTGGGCCAGGGACGAGCAGTACTTC. As protein: CASTWARDEQYF.

The chain employs TRBV27 and TRBJ1-5; the match to TRBD1 covers 10 bases. CDR1 is MNHEY, CDR2 SMNVEV, per germline (reference sequence). The CDR3 contains 16 residues. The trim removed 5 bases at V and 1 base at J, leaving 5 bases unmatched. The CDR3 reads CASSPWTGGSNQPQHF. The CDR3 DNA is TGTGCCAGCAGTCCCTGGACAGGGGGGAGCAATCAGCCCCAGCATTTT.

This rearrangement joins TRBV28 to TRBJ1-4; weak D call: TRBD1 (6 bases). Between the trimmed V and J ends, which lost 2 bases and 8 bases, there was a span of 18 bases. CDR3 length: 16 residues. Germline V lookup: CDR1 MDHEN, CDR2 SYDVKM. The DNA of the CDR3 is TGTGCCAGCAGTTTAGGGGGGCCCAGCGGTCAGGAAAAACTGTTTTTT. Residues: CASSLGGPSGQEKLFF.